Detailed here is one T cell receptor beta chain. Profiled with immunoSEQ multiplex PCR; TCRdb holds only in-frame clones, not every one. The table includes roughly 640,000 clones, roughly 97% detected once. This sample was included in a study of shared clonotypes between healthy human individuals. With V trimmed by 7 bases and J by 8 bases, 5 bases remained unmatched. Germline loops: CDR1 MNHNY, CDR2 SVGAGI (reference sequence). The CDR3 has 12 amino acids. The J gene is TRBJ1-1, the V gene TRBV6-6; 9 bases fit TRBD1. The specimen was naive CD4+ T cells sorted from blood. Subset indicated: CD45RA+ positively selected. This clonotype was obtained from a woman younger than 45 in good health. The CDR3 spells CASTGTGTEAFF. CDR3 nucleotide sequence: TGTGCCAGCACCGGGACAGGGACCGAAGCTTTCTTT.